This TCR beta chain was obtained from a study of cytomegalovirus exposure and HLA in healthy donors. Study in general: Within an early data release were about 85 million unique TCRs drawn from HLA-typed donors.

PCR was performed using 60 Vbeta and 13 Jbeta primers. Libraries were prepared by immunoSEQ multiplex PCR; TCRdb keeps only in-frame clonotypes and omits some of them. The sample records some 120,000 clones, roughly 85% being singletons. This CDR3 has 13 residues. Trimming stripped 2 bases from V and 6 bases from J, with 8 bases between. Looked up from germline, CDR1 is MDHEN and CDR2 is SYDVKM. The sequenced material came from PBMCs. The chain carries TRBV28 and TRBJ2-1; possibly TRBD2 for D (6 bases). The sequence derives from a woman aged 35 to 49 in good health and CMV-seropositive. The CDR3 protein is CASSLAGTNEQFF. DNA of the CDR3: TGTGCCAGCAGTTTAGCGGGGACCAATGAGCAGTTCTTC.